This T cell receptor (beta chain) was recorded in a study of T cell responses to AZD1222 COVID-19 vaccine. The study's findings and limits: AZD1222 recipients seropositive at baseline numbered only 6 or 7. A rise in Spike-specific TCR breadth and depth followed two AZD1222 doses.

The method was immunoSEQ multiplex PCR; TCRdb's version includes in-frame clones alone and lacks a portion of them. This sample carries about 120,000 clones, approximately 84% of them seen once, and the ten largest clones take 7.5%. V shed 3 bases and J shed 5 bases, with 11 bases lying between them. The CDR3 sequence is 13 residues long. Germline loops: CDR1 SGHTA, CDR2 FQGNSA. Details on this clone: Its antigen is currently unknown.

Sequenced here: peripheral blood, sampled on day 0 of AZD1222 vaccination. This sequence originates from an adult in good health. J is TRBJ2-7 and V is TRBV7-2; no clear D. The CDR3 region is CASSFQLGNEQYF. The CDR3 DNA follows: TGTGCCAGCAGCTTTCAGCTAGGTAACGAGCAGTACTTC. The complete variable domain, with remaining parts taken from reference TRBV7-2 and TRBJ2-7, reads GAGVSQSPSNKVTEKGKDVELRCDPISGHTALYWYRQSLGQGLEFLIYFQGNSAPDKSGLPSDRFSAERTGGSVSTLTIQRTQQEDSAVYLCASSFQLGNEQYFGPGTRLTVT.